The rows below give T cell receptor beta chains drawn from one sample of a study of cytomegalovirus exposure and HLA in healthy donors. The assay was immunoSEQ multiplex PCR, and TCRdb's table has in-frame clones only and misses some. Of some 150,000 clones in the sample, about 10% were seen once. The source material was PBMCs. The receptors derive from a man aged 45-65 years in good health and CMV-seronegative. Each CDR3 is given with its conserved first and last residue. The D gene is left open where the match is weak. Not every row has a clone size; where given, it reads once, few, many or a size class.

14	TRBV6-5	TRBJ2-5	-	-	CASSLDSVQETQYF	TGTGCCAGTTCCTTGGACAGCGTCCAAGAGACCCAGTACTTC
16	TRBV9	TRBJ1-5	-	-	CASSVASRVSNQPQHF	TGTGCCAGCAGCGTAGCATCCAGGGTTAGCAATCAGCCCCAGCATTTT
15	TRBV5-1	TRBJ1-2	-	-	CASSLDGEVNYGYTF	TGCGCCAGCAGCTTGGACGGGGAAGTTAACTATGGCTACACCTTC
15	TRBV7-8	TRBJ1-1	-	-	CASSFRGSDNTEAFF	TGTGCCAGCAGCTTCCGGGGATCGGATAACACTGAAGCTTTCTTT
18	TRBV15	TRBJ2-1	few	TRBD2	CATSRDPLGGGSYNEQFF	TGTGCCACCAGCAGAGACCCCTTAGGCGGGGGTTCCTACAATGAGCAGTTCTTC
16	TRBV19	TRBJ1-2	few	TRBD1	CASSWNPGGTNYGYTF	TGTGCCAGTAGTTGGAATCCAGGGGGAACTAACTATGGCTACACCTTC
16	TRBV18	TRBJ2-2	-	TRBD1	CASSPGQGVRTGELFF	TGTGCCAGCTCCCCGGGACAGGGGGTTCGCACCGGGGAGCTGTTTTTT
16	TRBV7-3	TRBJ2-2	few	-	CASSQTGTRNTGELFF	TGTGCCAGCAGCCAGACCGGGACTCGCAACACCGGGGAGCTGTTTTTT
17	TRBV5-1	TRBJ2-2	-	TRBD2	CASSSGLAGGLTGELFF	TGCGCCAGCAGCTCCGGACTAGCGGGGGGGCTAACCGGGGAGCTGTTTTTT
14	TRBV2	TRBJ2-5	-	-	CASRGASGQETQYF	TGTGCCAGCAGGGGGGCTAGCGGTCAAGAGACCCAGTACTTC
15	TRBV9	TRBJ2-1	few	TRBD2	CASSVEVTSANEQFF	TGTGCCAGCAGCGTAGAAGTAACTAGCGCCAATGAGCAGTTCTTC
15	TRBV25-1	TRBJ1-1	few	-	CASSAGQGLNTEAFF	TGTGCCAGCAGTGCAGGGCAGGGGTTGAACACTGAAGCTTTCTTT
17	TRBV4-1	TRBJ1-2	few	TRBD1	CASSPTPGTGNNYGYTF	TGCGCCAGCAGCCCTACCCCCGGGACAGGGAATAACTATGGCTACACCTTC
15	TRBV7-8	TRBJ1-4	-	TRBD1	CASSPQGALGEKLFF	TGTGCCAGCAGCCCACAGGGGGCCCTGGGTGAAAAACTGTTTTTT
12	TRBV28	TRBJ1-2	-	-	CASRTPSYGYTF	TGTGCCAGCAGGACGCCTAGCTATGGCTACACCTTC
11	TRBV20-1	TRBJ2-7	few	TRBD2	CSAAGNGEQYF	TGCAGTGCAGCGGGAAACGGCGAGCAGTACTTC
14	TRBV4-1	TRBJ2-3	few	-	CASSLSPNTDTQYF	TGCGCCAGCAGCCTTAGCCCAAACACAGATACGCAGTATTTT
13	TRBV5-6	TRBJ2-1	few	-	CASSFNWQNEQFF	TGTGCCAGCAGCTTCAATTGGCAAAATGAGCAGTTCTTC
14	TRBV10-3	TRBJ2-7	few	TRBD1	CAITGTEGGYEQYF	TGTGCCATCACTGGGACAGAAGGTGGTTACGAGCAGTACTTC
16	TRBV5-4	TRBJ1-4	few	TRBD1	CASSFSNRGDNEKLFF	TGTGCCAGCAGCTTCTCTAACAGGGGAGATAATGAAAAACTGTTTTTT
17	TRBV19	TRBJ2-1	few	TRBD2	CASSSLAGATTYNEQFF	TGTGCCAGTAGTTCCCTAGCGGGAGCCACGACCTACAATGAGCAGTTCTTC
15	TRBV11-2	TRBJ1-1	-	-	CASSWRGTRNTEAFF	TGTGCCAGCAGCTGGCGAGGGACACGTAACACTGAAGCTTTCTTT
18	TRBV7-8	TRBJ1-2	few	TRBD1	CASSLALPGQGETYGYTF	TGTGCCAGCAGCTTAGCCCTTCCGGGACAGGGCGAGACCTATGGCTACACCTTC
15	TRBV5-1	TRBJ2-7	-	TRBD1	CASSQRQGRLYEQYF	TGCGCCAGCAGCCAAAGACAGGGCCGCCTTTACGAGCAGTACTTC
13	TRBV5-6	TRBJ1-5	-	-	CASSLSGNQPQNF	TGTGCCAGCAGCTTGTCCGGGAATCAGCCCCAGAATTTT
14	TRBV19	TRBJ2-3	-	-	CASSPGEGIDTQYF	TGTGCCAGTAGTCCAGGGGAAGGGATAGATACGCAGTATTTT
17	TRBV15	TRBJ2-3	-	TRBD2	CATSTRMLAGSTDTQYF	TGTGCCACCAGCACCCGCATGCTAGCGGGAAGCACAGATACGCAGTATTTT
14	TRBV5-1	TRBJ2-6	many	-	CASSLTAGANVLTF	TGCGCCAGCAGCTTAACAGCTGGGGCCAACGTCCTGACTTTC
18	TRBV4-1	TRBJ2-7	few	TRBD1	CASSQDFGPGQGGYEQYF	TGCGCCAGCAGCCAAGATTTTGGGCCGGGACAGGGGGGATACGAGCAGTACTTC
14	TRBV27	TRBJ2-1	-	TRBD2	CASSRTSGGNEQFF	TGTGCCAGCAGTCGGACTAGCGGGGGCAATGAGCAGTTCTTC
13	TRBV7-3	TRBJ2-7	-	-	CASSLIERDEQYF	TGTGCCAGCAGCTTAATAGAGCGGGACGAGCAGTACTTC
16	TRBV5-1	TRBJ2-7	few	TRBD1	CASSLGGNRGSYEQYF	TGCGCCAGCAGCTTAGGGGGAAACAGGGGTTCCTACGAGCAGTACTTC
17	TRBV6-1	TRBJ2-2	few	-	CASSEGGGGLNTGELFF	TGTGCCAGCAGTGAAGGGGGAGGCGGGCTAAACACCGGGGAGCTGTTTTTT
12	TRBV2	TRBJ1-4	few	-	CASHGMNEKLFF	TGTGCCAGCCACGGGATGAATGAAAAACTGTTTTTT
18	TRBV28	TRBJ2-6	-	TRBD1	CASSYTGTGGSGANVLTF	TGTGCCAGCAGCTACACCGGGACAGGGGGCTCGGGGGCCAACGTCCTGACTTTC
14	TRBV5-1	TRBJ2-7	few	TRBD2	CASSIAGSPHEQYF	TGCGCCAGCAGCATAGCGGGGAGCCCCCACGAGCAGTACTTC
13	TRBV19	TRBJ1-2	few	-	CASTAPGFYGYTF	TGTGCCAGTACCGCGCCGGGGTTCTATGGCTACACCTTC